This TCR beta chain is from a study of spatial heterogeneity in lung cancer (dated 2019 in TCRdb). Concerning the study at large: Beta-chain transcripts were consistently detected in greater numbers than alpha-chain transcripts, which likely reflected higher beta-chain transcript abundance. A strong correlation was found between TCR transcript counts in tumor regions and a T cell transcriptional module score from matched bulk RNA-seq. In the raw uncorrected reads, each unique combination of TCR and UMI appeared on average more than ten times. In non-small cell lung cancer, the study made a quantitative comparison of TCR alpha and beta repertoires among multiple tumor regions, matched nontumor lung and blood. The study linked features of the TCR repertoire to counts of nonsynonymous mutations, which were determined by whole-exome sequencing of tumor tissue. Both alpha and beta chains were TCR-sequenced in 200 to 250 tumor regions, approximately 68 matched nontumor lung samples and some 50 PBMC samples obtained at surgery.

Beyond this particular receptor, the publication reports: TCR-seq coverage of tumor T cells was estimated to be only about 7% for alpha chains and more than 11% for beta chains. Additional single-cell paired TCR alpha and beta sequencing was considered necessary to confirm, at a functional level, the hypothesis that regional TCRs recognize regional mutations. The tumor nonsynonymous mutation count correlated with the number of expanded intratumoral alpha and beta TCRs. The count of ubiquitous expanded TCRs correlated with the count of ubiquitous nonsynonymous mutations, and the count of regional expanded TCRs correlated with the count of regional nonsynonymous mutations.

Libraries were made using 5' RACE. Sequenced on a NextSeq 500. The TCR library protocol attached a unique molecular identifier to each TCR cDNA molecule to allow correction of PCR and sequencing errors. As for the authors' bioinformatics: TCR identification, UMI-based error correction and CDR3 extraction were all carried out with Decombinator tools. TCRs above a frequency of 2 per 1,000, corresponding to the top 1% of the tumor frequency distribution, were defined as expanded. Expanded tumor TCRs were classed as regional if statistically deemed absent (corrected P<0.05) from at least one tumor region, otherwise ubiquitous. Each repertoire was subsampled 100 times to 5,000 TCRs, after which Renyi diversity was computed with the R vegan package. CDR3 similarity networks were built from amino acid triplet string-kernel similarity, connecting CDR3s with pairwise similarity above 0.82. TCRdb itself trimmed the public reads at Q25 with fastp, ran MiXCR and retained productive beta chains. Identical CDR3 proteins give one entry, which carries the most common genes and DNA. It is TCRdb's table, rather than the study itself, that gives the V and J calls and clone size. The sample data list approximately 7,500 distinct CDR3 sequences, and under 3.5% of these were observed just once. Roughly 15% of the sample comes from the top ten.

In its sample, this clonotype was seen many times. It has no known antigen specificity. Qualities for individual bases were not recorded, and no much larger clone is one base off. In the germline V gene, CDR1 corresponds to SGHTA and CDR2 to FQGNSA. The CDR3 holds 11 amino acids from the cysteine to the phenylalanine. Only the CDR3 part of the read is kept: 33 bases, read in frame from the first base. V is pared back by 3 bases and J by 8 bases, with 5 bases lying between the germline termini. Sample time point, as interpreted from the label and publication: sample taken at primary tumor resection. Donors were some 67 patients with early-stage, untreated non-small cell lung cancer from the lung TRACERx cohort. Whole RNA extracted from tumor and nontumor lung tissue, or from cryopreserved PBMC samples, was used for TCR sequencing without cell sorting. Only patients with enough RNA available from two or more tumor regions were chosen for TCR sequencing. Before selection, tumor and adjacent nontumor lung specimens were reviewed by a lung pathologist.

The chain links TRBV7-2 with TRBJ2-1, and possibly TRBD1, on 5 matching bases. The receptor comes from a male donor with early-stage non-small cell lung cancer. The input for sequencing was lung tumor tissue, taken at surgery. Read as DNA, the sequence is TGTGCCAGCAGCTTCAGGGATGAGCAGTTCTTC. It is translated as CASSFRDEQFF.